This T cell receptor beta chain was identified in a study of T cell changes during pregnancy in multiple sclerosis. The protocol was immunoSEQ multiplex PCR, while the TCRdb copy is restricted to in-frame clones and leaves out a portion. The sample lists tens of thousands of clones; around nine tenths were seen once. CDR1 and CDR2 (germline): WSHSY, SAAADI. V lost 6 bases and J lost 4; bases outside the gene matches: 11. The CDR3 is 15 amino acids. The sequence was obtained from a female donor with multiple sclerosis, enrolled in a pregnancy study. Sequenced material: CD8+ T cells from peripheral blood mononuclear cells, taken in the second trimester of pregnancy. This chain uses TRBV10-2 with TRBJ2-7; 8 bases match TRBD1. The CDR3 DNA follows: TGCGCCAGCAGCGGAACAGGGGGGATAGCGTACGAGCAGTACTTC. Translation: CASSGTGGIAYEQYF.